What follows are 17 T cell receptor beta chains derived from one specimen sequenced in a study of response to subunit inactivated influenza vaccine. TCRdb called the RT-PCR reads again in MiXCR, with one record for every CDR3 protein. Here the sample spans 500,000 to 600,000 distinct CDR3 sequences, 10% to 12% being singletons. This same sample was also part of a study on T cells expressing NK-cell markers. Turning to that study: TCR beta cDNA was made by 5'RACE template switching with UMIs.

The sequenced sample was PBMCs from blood, obtained on the day of vaccination. The receptors were sampled from a man aged 45 to 65 who received an inactivated influenza vaccine.

This clonotype was counted a few times. The V and J genes are TRBV7-8 and TRBJ2-3; tentatively, D is TRBD1 (6 bases). The germline V and J ends were trimmed by 6 bases and 6 bases, with 19 bases remaining between them. CDR3 size: 15 residues. Looked up from germline, CDR1 is SGHVS and CDR2 is FQNEAQ. The CDR3 DNA sequence: TGTGCCAGCAGTGAACAGGGTCTAGCAGGGGATACGCAGTATTTT. It yields the protein CASSEQGLAGDTQYF.

This clonotype has more than one count but fewer than ten. The J gene is TRBJ2-6, the V gene TRBV27; D is undetermined. Trimming removed 5 bases from V and 0 bases from J, with 8 bases in between. Germline loops: CDR1 MNHEY, CDR2 SMNVEV (reference sequence). The CDR3 contains 15 residues. The CDR3 spells CASSPLLSGANVLTF. The DNA for the CDR3 is TGTGCCAGCAGTCCTTTACTCTCTGGGGCCAACGTCCTGACTTTC.

This clonotype was counted at least ten times. The chain is built from TRBV4-3 and TRBJ2-2; maybe TRBD2 (5 bases). Germline V gene lookup returns CDR1 LGHNA and CDR2 YSLEER. The CDR3 is 16 residues long. V was trimmed by 4 bases and J by 0 bases, leaving 12 bases between them. The CDR3 DNA sequence: TGCGCCAGCAGCCTATACAGCGGACCGAACACCGGGGAGCTGTTTTTT. Protein product: CASSLYSGPNTGELFF.

V is TRBV7-8 and J is TRBJ2-7, with a tentative D call TRBD2 (5 bases). The germline CDR1 and CDR2 sequences are SGHVS and FQNEAQ. CDR3 length: 14 residues. Trimming took 2 bases from V and 2 from J, leaving 10 bases between them. In DNA form, the CDR3 reads TGTGCCAGCAGCTTACAACAGACTACCTACGAGCAGTACTTC. It codes for CASSLQQTTYEQYF.

This clonotype was counted between two and nine times. The V and J genes are TRBV6-2 or TRBV6-3 and TRBJ2-7; D may be TRBD1 (7 bases). Trimming stripped 5 bases from V and 3 bases from J, with 26 bases between. Germline CDR1 reads MNHEY; CDR2 reads SVGEGT. This CDR3 contains 18 residues. The CDR3 DNA reads as TGTGCCAGCAGTGGCGCGGGACAGAATCTCCCTAAGGTCTACGAGCAGTACTTC. Translation: CASSGAGQNLPKVYEQYF.

V and J are TRBV10-2 and TRBJ2-3, with 12 bases fitting TRBD2. The germline V gene encodes CDR1 WSHSY and CDR2 SAAADI. The CDR3 totals 15 residues. J was trimmed by 6 bases and V by 8 bases; bases with no gene match: 9. CDR3 nucleotides: TGCGCCAGCCACCCTAGCGGGGGGGCCATGGATACGCAGTATTTT. Amino acid sequence: CASHPSGGAMDTQYF.

The chain carries TRBV20-1 and TRBJ2-7; maybe TRBD1 (5 bases). The CDR3 consists of 17 residues. V shed 6 bases and J shed 0 bases, with 24 bases lying between them. Germline V gene data show CDR1 as DFQATT and CDR2 as SNEGSKA (reference sequence). As DNA, the CDR3 is TGCAGTGCCAGTGATTCCTCGAGACAGTCAAACTCCTACGAGCAGTACTTC. This sequence encodes CSASDSSRQSNSYEQYF.

The table lists this clonotype with many counts. The chain couples TRBV20-1 to TRBJ2-4, with TRBD2 as a possible D gene (6 bases). The CDR3 is 12 residues long. Germline CDR1 DFQATT, CDR2 SNEGSKA (reference sequence). V dropped 3 bases and J dropped 10 bases, with 13 bases sitting between them. CDR3 nucleotides: TGCAGTGCTAGTCCACGACTAGGGATTCAGTACTTC. It specifies CSASPRLGIQYF.

The chain links TRBV7-2 to TRBJ2-3; D tentatively reads TRBD1 or TRBD2 (6 bases each). Trimming shortened V by 7 bases and J by 7 bases, and 18 bases separated the two germline ends. The CDR3 length is 14 residues. CDR1 and CDR2 from the germline V gene are SGHTA and FQGNSA. CDR3 DNA: TGTGCCAGCACACCCGGGGGCGCACATAATACGCAGTATTTT. Protein: CASTPGGAHNTQYF.

The rearrangement joins TRBV5-1 to TRBJ2-5; TRBD2 might be the D (6 bases). Germline assignment: CDR1 SGHRS and CDR2 YFSETQ. This CDR3 contains 15 residues. V was pared by 3 bases and J by 5 bases, with 17 bases between. Here the CDR3 DNA reads TGCGCCAGCAGCTCCGCCGGGACGGGGAGGGAGACCCAGTACTTC. This translates into CASSSAGTGRETQYF.

The V call is TRBV28, the J call TRBJ1-6, with a weak D call TRBD1 (5 bases). V was pared by 8 bases and J by 0 bases, with 20 bases between. CDR1 MDHEN and CDR2 SYDVKM come from the germline V gene. The CDR3 extends over 18 amino acids. The DNA for the CDR3 is TGTGCCAGCCGCTCTACAGGTTTCAGAAGCTCCTATAATTCACCCCTCCACTTT. Protein sequence: CASRSTGFRSSYNSPLHF.

This clonotype was counted ten times or more. The CDR3, as DNA: TGTGCCAGCAGCCCCTTGGGACTAGCGAGACAGCAGTTCTTC. It encodes CASSPLGLARQQFF. The gene calls are TRBV7-2 and TRBJ2-1, with 10 bases lining up with TRBD2. This CDR3 has 14 amino acids. Per germline, CDR1 SGHTA and CDR2 FQGNSA. Unmatched junction bases numbered 9, after V lost 5 bases and J lost 11 bases.

The chain uses TRBV1 and TRBJ2-3; the table's TRBD2 call for D was not verified on the DNA. TRBV1 is annotated as a pseudogene. This CDR3 region has 15 residues. CDR3 nucleotide sequence: TGCAGTGCTTACGAACCGGGACTAAGCACAGATACGCAGTATTTT. Translating it yields CSAYEPGLSTDTQYF.

The chain links TRBV6-2 or TRBV6-3 to TRBJ2-7; 7 positions agree with TRBD2. Germline-derived CDR1 and CDR2 are MNHEY and SVGEGT. The CDR3 totals 16 residues. V dropped 7 bases and J dropped 0; count of bases not matched to a gene: 12. CDR3 nucleotides: TGTGCCAGCATCCCTAGGGAGGGGACCACCTCCTACGAGCAGTACTTC. Residues: CASIPREGTTSYEQYF.

This clonotype was found a few times. The V gene is TRBV5-5, the J gene TRBJ2-3; D remains unclear. CDR1 and CDR2 from the germline V gene are SGHKS and YYEKEE (reference sequence). The CDR3 length is 12 residues. Trimming stripped 2 bases from V and 4 bases from J, with 5 bases between. This CDR3 reads CASSFYSDTQYF. DNA for the CDR3: TGTGCCAGCAGCTTTTATTCAGATACGCAGTATTTT.

This clonotype was found a few times. CDR3 in DNA: TGTGCCAGCAGTTACTCGACACTAGCGGGGTCCTACGAGCAGTACTTC. This translates into CASSYSTLAGSYEQYF. V and J are TRBV6-5 and TRBJ2-7, with 10 bases matching TRBD2. The germline gives CDR1 MNHEY, CDR2 SVGAGI. The CDR3 length is 16 residues. The V and J ends lost 0 bases and 1 base, in that order; junction bases with no gene match: 3.

This clonotype has only a few counts. This chain uses TRBV9 with TRBJ2-4; D may be TRBD1 (6 bases). Trimming pared 0 bases from V and 7 bases from J, leaving 14 bases between. Germline lookup yields CDR1 SGDLS and CDR2 YYNGEE. The CDR3 length is 15 residues. DNA for the CDR3: TGTGCCAGCAGCGTAGTGGAAGGGGGTCGGAACATTCAGTACTTC. It translates to CASSVVEGGRNIQYF.